A selection of T cell receptor beta chains follows, all from one sample in a study of shared clonotypes between healthy human individuals. Only in-frame clones appear in the TCRdb table, and some are missing; sequencing was by immunoSEQ multiplex PCR. The sample lists about 490,000 clones, roughly 85% occurring once. The sample was PBMCs. These receptors were taken from a woman in her forties in good health. Some clones in this sample may be carry-over from other donors' samples. CDR3s include the opening cysteine and the closing phenylalanine or tryptophan. Each record gives: J gene, clone size, V gene, D gene, CDR3 DNA, CDR3 protein. A D gene is named only where the DNA matches it firmly. The size of a clone is reported for some rows only, either as once, few or many, or as a class for expanded clones.

TRBJ2-7,-,TRBV2,TRBD1,TGTGCCAGCAGTGATCCCCAGGGGGCGTACGAGCAGTACTTC,CASSDPQGAYEQYF
TRBJ2-7,-,TRBV5-1,-,TGCGCCAGCAGCTTGGCTCGGGCCCCCCCGTACGAGCAGTACTTC,CASSLARAPPYEQYF
TRBJ1-4,once,TRBV19,TRBD1,TGTGCCAGTAGTATGAGCGACAGGGCTAGACTGTTTTTT,CASSMSDRARLFF
TRBJ1-5,-,TRBV4-1,-,TGCGCCAGCAGCCATCCCCTGGGGCCCCAGCATTTT,CASSHPLGPQHF
TRBJ2-3,few,TRBV20-1,-,TGCAGTGCTAGAGTAGTAGATACGCAGTATTTT,CSARVVDTQYF
TRBJ2-1,-,TRBV7-9,TRBD2,TGTGCCTTTCTAGCGGGATCCTCCTACAATGAGCAGTTCTTC,CAFLAGSSYNEQFF
TRBJ2-7,-,TRBV5-5,TRBD2,TGTGCCAGCAGTTCGGGACTAGTTCTCTACGAGCAGTACTTC,CASSSGLVLYEQYF
TRBJ2-7,-,TRBV5-8,-,TGTGCCAGCATCCGCCGTGGAGCAACCTACGAGCAGTACTTC,CASIRRGATYEQYF
TRBJ2-2,many,TRBV5-1,-,TGCGCCAGCAGCTTGGACGGGAGAGGGACCGGGGAGCTGTTTTTT,CASSLDGRGTGELFF
TRBJ1-5,-,TRBV7-3,-,TGTGCCAGCAGCCGGACAGCCCATCAGCCCCAGCATTTT,CASSRTAHQPQHF
TRBJ2-3,many,TRBV6-4,TRBD1,TGTGCCAGCAGTGCACAGGGGGCGCAAGATACGCAGTATTTT,CASSAQGAQDTQYF
TRBJ1-3,-,TRBV7-8,-,TGTGCCAGCAGCTTAGCACGCTCTGGAAACACCATATATTTT,CASSLARSGNTIYF
TRBJ1-2,once,TRBV9,-,TGTGCCAGCAGCCCAGGGTTCCAGTACTATGGCTACACCTTC,CASSPGFQYYGYTF
TRBJ2-7,-,TRBV28,-,TGTGCCAGCAGTTTACGAGACCCGCAGTACTTC,CASSLRDPQYF
TRBJ2-1,many,TRBV30,TRBD2,TGTGCCTGGAGAAGACTAGCGGTTTCCTACAATGAGCAGTTCTTC,CAWRRLAVSYNEQFF
TRBJ1-1,-,TRBV29-1,TRBD1,TGCAGCGTAGGGACAGGGGGAAACACTGAAGCTTTCTTT,CSVGTGGNTEAFF
TRBJ1-1,-,TRBV19,TRBD1,TGTGCCAGTAGTCGGACAGGGGGTGCTTTCTTT,CASSRTGGAFF
TRBJ2-7,-,TRBV30,TRBD2,TGTGCCTGGGAAAGACTAGCGGGAGATGAGCAGTACTTC,CAWERLAGDEQYF
TRBJ1-4,-,TRBV30,-,TGTGCCTGTGGACAGTTCGGTGAAAAACTGTTTTTT,CACGQFGEKLFF
TRBJ2-7,-,TRBV4-1,-,TGCGCCAGCAGCCAAGAGGGCTGGTCCTACGAGCAGTACTTC,CASSQEGWSYEQYF
TRBJ1-1,-,TRBV7-2,TRBD1,TGTGCCAGCAGCTTAGCAGGACAGGGTTCAGCTTTCTTT,CASSLAGQGSAFF
TRBJ2-5,few,TRBV4-2,TRBD2,TGTGCCAGCAGCCAACCTACTAGCGGGGGAGGCGTAGAGACCCAGTACTTC,CASSQPTSGGGVETQYF
TRBJ2-4,-,TRBV7-8,-,TGTGCCAGCAGCTTAGGGAGGGACATTCAGTACTTC,CASSLGRDIQYF
TRBJ2-5,-,TRBV28,-,TGTGCCAGCAGCTCCCGCCGGGGCGGAGGGACCCAGTACTTC,CASSSRRGGGTQYF
TRBJ1-1,-,TRBV5-1,-,TGCGCCAGCAGCCGGACCCAGGTGAACACTGAAGCTTTCTTT,CASSRTQVNTEAFF
TRBJ1-3,-,TRBV10-3,-,TGTGCCATCAGAAGTTTGGCCAGCTCTGGAAACACCATATATTTT,CAIRSLASSGNTIYF
TRBJ2-1,-,TRBV6-4,TRBD2,TGTGCCAGCAGTGACTCATTAGCGGGACCTGATGAGCAGTTCTTC,CASSDSLAGPDEQFF
TRBJ1-5,-,TRBV6-1,-,TGTGCCAGCACTTTACAAGGAGGTCAGCCCCAGCATTTT,CASTLQGGQPQHF
TRBJ1-1,-,TRBV29-1,-,TGCAGCGTTGAAAGAGGGAGTCGGACTGAAGCTTTCTTT,CSVERGSRTEAFF
TRBJ1-2,-,TRBV18,-,TGTGCCAGCTCACCGAGTCAGGGGAGGTCCCCTGGCTATGGCTACACCTTC,CASSPSQGRSPGYGYTF
TRBJ2-7,once,TRBV7-9,TRBD1,TGTGCCAGCAGCACCTTGACAGGGGGCGCGGATGAGCAGTACTTC,CASSTLTGGADEQYF
TRBJ1-2,-,TRBV7-2,TRBD1,TGTGCCAGCAGCCCAGGGACAGGGGTCAATGGCTACACCTTC,CASSPGTGVNGYTF
TRBJ1-1,few,TRBV28,TRBD1,TGTGCCAGCAGAATCGACAGGGGGCTATTGAACACTGAAGCTTTCTTT,CASRIDRGLLNTEAFF
TRBJ2-7,-,TRBV2,TRBD2,TGTGCCACCGGGACTAGCAACGAGCAGTACTTC,CATGTSNEQYF
TRBJ2-6,-,TRBV27,-,TGTGCCAGCAGTACCTGGGGAGACCCTGGGGCCAACGTCCTGACTTTC,CASSTWGDPGANVLTF
TRBJ2-2,-,TRBV7-9,-,TGTGCCGCCAGGGGGGAAATTAACACCGGGGAGCTGTTTTTT,CAARGEINTGELFF
TRBJ2-3,many,TRBV11-2,-,TGTGCCAGCAGCCCGGGGCCCATTCGGAACACAGATACGCAGTATTTT,CASSPGPIRNTDTQYF
TRBJ2-1,few,TRBV5-1,TRBD1,TGCGCCAGCAGCCTGGGACAGGGGGAGGGTGAGCAGTTCTTC,CASSLGQGEGEQFF
TRBJ2-2,-,TRBV5-4,TRBD2,TGTGCCAGCAGTCGCAGGCGGGAGGTGAACACCGGGGAGCTGTTTTTT,CASSRRREVNTGELFF
TRBJ1-1,few,TRBV28,-,TGTGCCAGTATACCCTTCTTGAACACTGAAGCTTTCTTT,CASIPFLNTEAFF
TRBJ2-2,-,TRBV5-4,-,TGTGCCAGCAGCGAAGGGGGACGGTCGAACACCGGGGAGCTGTTTTTT,CASSEGGRSNTGELFF
TRBJ2-1,-,TRBV4-1,-,TGCGCCAGCAGCCAAGTCTCCACCGGGAACTCCAACAATGAGCAGTTCTTC,CASSQVSTGNSNNEQFF